This T cell receptor beta chain comes out of a study of beta chain features in type 1 diabetes (dated by TCRdb to 2016 to 2019). For context, the study as a whole: Mean age, gender distribution, total cell number and subset yield did not differ between patients and healthy donors. A total of 107,917,701 sorted cells were examined across all samples, and the number of cells per subset was strongly correlated with RNA yield. The study compared the TCRB repertoires of sorted circulating CD4+ T cell subsets in recently diagnosed type 1 diabetes patients with those in matched healthy donors. Naive and central memory subsets were obtained from all 30 or so donors, but regulatory and stem cell-like memory subsets were isolated from only 8 patients and roughly 8 healthy donors.

Points on this clone: Its antigen target is currently unknown. No base qualities exist here, and no much larger clone lies one base off it.

A single peripheral blood draw of approximately 120 mL on average was collected from each donor into heparinised tubes. Naive, central memory, regulatory and stem cell-like memory CD4+ T cells were sorted on a BD FACSAria II using a panel including CD45RO, CCR7, CD25, CD127, CD95 and CD27. Every sorted population had a purity above 98%. PBMCs were separated immediately by Lymphoprep density gradient centrifugation and were stained directly, without being cultured. So that batch effects would be minimized, each experiment stained and sorted samples in pairs, pairing one healthy donor with one patient. All of the isolated RNA was reverse transcribed with the High Capacity cDNA Reverse Transcription Kit, so expressed TCRB transcripts were sequenced. Naive, central memory and regulatory T cell samples underwent deep immunoSEQ sequencing, averaging approximately 3.5 million total reads per sample. Sorted cells were lysed in RLT buffer and RNA was extracted with DNase-treated RNeasy Micro or Mini kits, depending on cell number. To prevent cross-contamination, every cell subset was processed on its own, while patient and healthy donor samples were processed together. TCRB sequences were amplified from cDNA with the immunoSEQ multiplex PCR, producing 87-bp fragments spanning the CDR3 region. Amplicons were sequenced on the Illumina HiSeq platform. Per the authors' processing: PCR bias was computationally corrected using synthetic template baselines, reads within Hamming distance 2 were collapsed, and singletons that could not be merged were discarded. By aligning reads against IMGT, V, D and J genes, CDR3 length, and insertions or deletions at six rearrangement sites were assigned. Within each subset, clonotype counts were normalized to sorted cell number, after which true diversity and Gini coefficients were computed with the tcR R package. Repertoire sharing was quantified using the overlap coefficient calculated on TCRB nucleotide sequences. TCRdb mirrors the immuneACCESS table, restricted to in-frame sequences. Some clones are absent from its copies; in checked studies, under half trace to an unresolved V gene, and the reason for the others is unknown. Clone size and the V and J calls come from that table; the DNA yielded D and trimming. The sample contains about 160,000 clones, approximately 8% of them found a single time. Jointly, the top ten make up about 0.9% of the sample.

What the research found in general, with its limitations: A moderate but significant shortening of TCRB CDR3 length was observed in type 1 diabetes patients in all four CD4+ subsets. Because cDNA rather than genomic DNA was sequenced, highly expressing activated cells could have been over-represented, although no difference in activation and CD3 levels was found between groups. Naive, central memory and regulatory TCRB repertoires appeared to be more alike among patients than among healthy donors. PCR may preferentially amplify shorter templates, but because patient and control samples were amplified and corrected together, any resulting skew would affect both groups equally. Because the HLA sub-analyses included only small numbers of individuals, any influence of HLA type on TCRB rearrangement was left unresolved. Patients with type 1 diabetes made fewer insertions and deleted more nucleotides at VDJ recombination sites, implying thymic rearrangement abnormalities.

Cut back by 5 bases and 5 bases, the V and J ends lie 12 bases apart. Taken from cysteine to phenylalanine, the CDR3 has 13 residues. The entry retains the CDR3 DNA only, 39 bases that are in frame from base 1. The germline V gene gives CDR1 as MDHEN and CDR2 as SYDVKM. This sequence originates from a woman aged 40 to 50 with type 1 diabetes. The sequenced material came from central memory CD4+ T cells from blood. This chain joins TRBV28 to TRBJ2-5, with a tentative D gene TRBD2 over 5 matching bases. The CDR3 has the sequence CASSGEGRETQYF. At the DNA level, the sequence is TGTGCCAGCAGTGGAGAGGGCCGGGAGACCCAGTACTTC.